Listed below are T cell receptor beta chains from one sample, sequenced in a study of T cell repertoires in cytomegalovirus infection. Antigens of these TCRs are unknown. TCRdb re-derived calls from the reads in MiXCR, one entry per CDR3 protein. The sample carries roughly 120,000 distinct CDR3 sequences, roughly 32% recorded once. Sequencing used CD8+ T cells from cultured PBMCs, obtained from culture after CMV antigen stimulation. The source of these receptors is a human donor in good health (CMV status not recorded). Some clones in this sample may be carry-over from other donors' samples. CDR3s leave out the opening cysteine and the closing phenylalanine or tryptophan. Fields, in order: V gene, J gene, clone size, CDR3 protein. The size field is filled for only some rows; it gives once, few, many or a size class.

>TRBV6-6|TRBJ2-5|NA
ASRGAPQETQY
>TRBV7-2|TRBJ2-5|many
ASSLEMRQGFFQQETQY
>TRBV7-9|TRBJ2-1|NA
ASSPLAGGNNEQF
>TRBV4-1|TRBJ1-2|NA
ASSQEPGAEGYT
>TRBV7-6|TRBJ1-5|many
ASSLSAGQPQH
>TRBV28|TRBJ2-1|NA
ASSLAEGTAAYNEQF
>TRBV7-8|TRBJ2-7|many
ASSHPLGESSYEQY
>TRBV15|TRBJ1-2|NA
ATSRDSANYGYT
>TRBV19|TRBJ2-1|NA
ASSIDPSSSSYNEQF
>TRBV7-7|TRBJ2-2|few
ASRRDGGGASGELF
>TRBV7-2|TRBJ1-5|NA
ASSLTGNDQPQH
>TRBV5-1|TRBJ2-1|few
ASSRTSTYNEQF
>TRBV20-1|TRBJ1-6|NA
SARDPTVSSYNSPLH
>TRBV29-1|TRBJ2-3|few
SVKGQGYTDTQY
>TRBV5-5|TRBJ1-6|few
ASSQETGPPLH
>TRBV15|TRBJ2-1|NA
ATSRDRGGGGNEQF
>TRBV7-9|TRBJ1-6|NA
ASSLASRGYNSPLH
>TRBV4-2|TRBJ2-7|NA
ASSQATGKFYEQY
>TRBV20-1|TRBJ2-1|NA
SARSPGSWGGFNEQF
>TRBV27|TRBJ1-1|few
ASSSGQEAF
>TRBV4-2|TRBJ1-5|once
ASSQEGAVPQPQH
>TRBV15|TRBJ2-5|NA
ATSSPGGQGVHQY
>TRBV27|TRBJ1-2|NA
ASSPSQGEDYGYT
>TRBV11-2|TRBJ2-5|NA
ASSSIVSGSKTQY
>TRBV7-9|TRBJ1-5|many
ASSSSGGDQPQH
>TRBV12-3/TRBV12-4|TRBJ1-5|few
ASSFAGYNQPQH
>TRBV5-1|TRBJ1-5|once
ASSPGTGGTFNQPQH
>TRBV14|TRBJ1-2|NA
ASSQTPAGGYGYT
>TRBV7-4|TRBJ2-6|NA
ASSSTWAGLSSGANVLT
>TRBV4-2|TRBJ2-5|NA
ASSQEQLAGPQETQY
>TRBV27|TRBJ2-2|NA
ASSPGNTGELF
>TRBV6-2/TRBV6-3|TRBJ1-2|NA
ASSYLQGEFYGYT
>TRBV15|TRBJ1-5|few
ATSRVAGEGRPQH
>TRBV7-2|TRBJ2-3|many
ASSIPEGLVGTDTQY
>TRBV6-5|TRBJ2-7|NA
ASSYSTGDQYEQY
>TRBV28|TRBJ2-3|NA
ASRDTGTDTQY
>TRBV4-1|TRBJ1-5|many
ASSQGGGAEGNQPQH
>TRBV3-1|TRBJ1-4|NA
ASSQDLGSEKLF
>TRBV10-3|TRBJ2-5|few
AISATGVETQY
>TRBV20-1|TRBJ2-2|NA
SARDAGGANTGELF
>TRBV6-6|TRBJ1-5|NA
ASSSTGSRVSDQPQH
>TRBV27|TRBJ1-2|NA
ASSLSSPGLGGPLDYGYT
>TRBV6-1|TRBJ1-5|many
ASSEEEGTGNQPQH
>TRBV19|TRBJ1-5|NA
ASSISFLNQPQH
>TRBV5-6|TRBJ2-2|NA
ASSSQWTSGNTGELF
>TRBV6-5|TRBJ1-1|few
AAGQGYGSGDTEAF
>TRBV4-3|TRBJ2-1|many
ASSRPPYNEQF
>TRBV11-2|TRBJ2-4|NA
ASSSYWGSNTEAKNIQY
>TRBV20-1|TRBJ1-1|many
SARASGTEAF
>TRBV7-9|TRBJ2-7|NA
ATSHPQDPYEQY
>TRBV20-1|TRBJ1-2|NA
SATGNPAGGYT
>TRBV20-1|TRBJ2-1|NA
SARDPSQPTMSSSKF
>TRBV7-2|TRBJ2-7|few
ASSLISLEQY
>TRBV6-2/TRBV6-3|TRBJ2-7|few
ASSYAPGQGRNEQY
>TRBV7-2|TRBJ1-3|many
ASSTRQTSGNTIY